The 19 T cell receptor beta chains below come from one sample, sequenced in a study of CD8 T cells in Susac syndrome. With random hexamers, reverse transcription was performed on about 0.45 to 1 ug of RNA. Each CDR3 protein gets one entry after TCRdb re-called the immunoSEQ multiplex PCR reads with MiXCR. In the table there are under 200,000 distinct CDR3 sequences, about 95% of which are singletons. The sequencing sample was made of CD8+ T cells from PBMCs. These receptors all come from a human donor with multiple sclerosis.

This clonotype was counted only a few times. CDR3: CASSSGTGGSYEQYF. The CDR3 bases are TGTGCCAGCAGCTCCGGGACAGGGGGCTCCTACGAGCAGTACTTC. The chain couples TRBV11-2 to TRBJ2-7, with 11 bases that match TRBD1. Looked up from germline, CDR1 is SGHAT and CDR2 is FQNNGV. The CDR3 runs to 15 residues. With 4 bases clipped from V and 0 bases from J, the junction kept 2 bases outside the gene matches.

J is TRBJ1-5 and V is TRBV28, with TRBD1 as a possible D gene (6 bases). The CDR3 spans 15 residues. The V end was cut by 3 bases, the J end by 2 bases, with 11 bases between. The germline V gene encodes CDR1 MDHEN and CDR2 SYDVKM. CDR3 region: CASSFLAGGNQPQHF. CDR3 nucleotides: TGTGCCAGCAGTTTTCTGGCAGGGGGCAATCAGCCCCAGCATTTT.

The CDR3: CASSVTAVEQFF. As DNA, the CDR3 is TGCGCCAGCAGCGTCACAGCGGTTGAGCAGTTCTTC. The chain couples TRBV5-1 to TRBJ2-1, with D possibly TRBD2 on 5 matching bases. Germline CDR1 reads SGHRS; CDR2 reads YFSETQ. The CDR3 loop spans 12 amino acids. V was cut by 4 bases and J by 9 bases, with 11 bases left in between.

This clonotype occurred once. V is TRBV19 and J is TRBJ2-1, with a possible D match to TRBD2 (5 bases). Trimming left V 5 bases short and J 5 bases short, with 13 bases between. This CDR3 is 14 amino acids long. The germline V gene has CDR1 LNHDA and CDR2 SQIVND (reference sequence). The CDR3 region has the DNA TGTGCCAGTAGTCGCAGCGGCCTCAACAATGAGCAGTTCTTC. It is translated as CASSRSGLNNEQFF.

The chain employs TRBV12-5 and TRBJ2-1, with TRBD2 matching over 8 bases. V shed 6 bases and J 4 bases; nucleotides not matched to a gene: 2. There are 13 residues in the CDR3. Germline CDR1 and CDR2: LGHNT and FRNRAP. CDR3 loop: CASGVAGYNEQFF. The CDR3 nucleotides are TGTGCTAGTGGGGTAGCGGGGTACAATGAGCAGTTCTTC.

The chain joins TRBV29-1 to TRBJ2-4, with no clear D. From germline, CDR1 is SQVTM and CDR2 ANQGSEA. The CDR3 extends over 13 amino acids. The ends were cut back, 4 bases at V and 3 bases at J, with 10 bases in the middle. The CDR3 is CSVVGGGKNIQYF. The DNA of the CDR3 is TGCAGCGTTGTCGGTGGTGGCAAAAACATTCAGTACTTC.

The gene calls are TRBV27 and TRBJ1-5; maybe TRBD1 (5 bases). V was pared by 5 bases and J by 1 base, with 9 bases between. Per the germline V gene, CDR1 is MNHEY and CDR2 is SMNVEV (reference sequence). The CDR3 sequence is 14 residues long. DNA of the CDR3: TGTGCCAGCAGTCAACGGGGGAGCAATCAGCCCCAGCATTTT. It codes for CASSQRGSNQPQHF.

The table lists this clonotype with a count of one. The rearrangement joins TRBV5-6 to TRBJ2-7, with 7 bases that match TRBD1. Germline CDR1 and CDR2: SGHDT and YYEEEE. The CDR3 totals 14 residues. The junction had 6 bases not matched to a gene; V was cut back by 4 bases and J by 2 bases. This CDR3 is CASSPTGTAYEQYF. The DNA of the CDR3 is TGTGCCAGCAGCCCTACCGGGACAGCCTACGAGCAGTACTTC.

The chain uses TRBV3-1 and TRBJ2-7; D tentatively reads TRBD1 or TRBD2 (6 bases each). The CDR3 consists of 14 residues. V lost 2 bases to trimming and J lost 2 bases, with 10 bases between them. Germline-derived CDR1 and CDR2 are LGHDT and YNNKEL (reference sequence). The chain's CDR3 is CASSQLEGAYEQYF. DNA for the CDR3: TGTGCCAGCAGCCAATTGGAGGGGGCCTACGAGCAGTACTTC.

V usage is TRBV7-9 and J usage is TRBJ1-4; no definite D call. V shed 5 bases and J shed 8 bases, with 15 bases lying between them. The CDR3 totals 14 residues. Germline CDR1 and CDR2: SEHNR and FQNEAQ (reference sequence). CDR3 sequence: CASSPAGWREKLFF. CDR3 coding DNA: TGTGCCAGCAGCCCGGCGGGGTGGAGGGAAAAACTGTTTTTT. The full variable domain, rest sourced from reference TRBV7-9 and TRBJ1-4, is DTGVSQNPRHKITKRGQNVTFRCDPISEHNRLYWYRQTLGQGPEFLTYFQNEAQLEKSRLLSDRFSAERPKGSFSTLEIQRTEQGDSAMYLCASSPAGWREKLFFGSGTQLSVL.

The V gene is TRBV27, the J gene TRBJ2-1; D is undetermined. Germline V gene lookup returns CDR1 MNHEY and CDR2 SMNVEV (reference sequence). The CDR3 has 11 amino acids. Trimming removed 5 bases from V and 6 bases from J, with 5 bases in between. The CDR3 protein is CASSDGNEQFF. The CDR3 DNA follows: TGTGCCAGCAGTGATGGCAATGAGCAGTTCTTC.

V usage is TRBV29-1 and J usage is TRBJ1-2; D is unclear. The CDR3 sequence is 12 residues long. Germline V gene sequence: CDR1 SQVTM, CDR2 ANQGSEA. Trimming left V 3 bases short and J 2 bases short, with 7 bases between. The CDR3 is CSVDGSNYGYTF. The CDR3 region has the DNA TGCAGCGTTGACGGGTCGAACTATGGCTACACCTTC. The full variable domain, in which reference TRBV29-1 and TRBJ1-2 provide the parts outside the CDR3, is SAVISQKPSRDICQRGTSLTIQCQVDSQVTMMFWYRQQPGQSLTLIATANQGSEATYESGFVIDKFPISRPNLTFSTLTVSNMSPEDSSIYLCSVDGSNYGYTFGSGTRLTVV.

The V call is TRBV4-1, the J call TRBJ2-5; 9 nucleotides match TRBD2. From germline, CDR1 is MGHRA and CDR2 YSYEKL. V gave up 3 bases and J gave up 5 bases; unmatched junction bases: 4. This CDR3 has 14 amino acids. The CDR3 bases are TGCGCCAGCAGCCACGGACTAGCGCGGGAGACCCAGTACTTC. As protein: CASSHGLARETQYF.

This chain links TRBV7-2 with TRBJ2-7; D perhaps matches TRBD2 (5 bases). The CDR3 is made up of 11 amino acids. Germline assignment: CDR1 SGHTA and CDR2 FQGNSA. Deletions cut 10 bases from V and 0 bases from J, with 7 bases between. CDR3: CATGDSYEQYF. The CDR3 bases are TGTGCCACCGGGGACTCCTACGAGCAGTACTTC.

The chain is built from TRBV3-1 and TRBJ2-5; 15 bases fit TRBD2. Germline CDR1 reads LGHDT; CDR2 reads YNNKEL (reference sequence). This CDR3 is built from 17 residues. V shed 5 bases, J shed 2 bases, and the junction held 6 bases outside the gene matches. DNA of the CDR3: TGTGCCAGCAGCAAGCGGACTAGCGGGAGGGTACAAGAGACCCAGTACTTC. It translates to CASSKRTSGRVQETQYF.

The chain joins TRBV20-1 to TRBJ1-2, with D tentatively TRBD1 (5 bases). Germline V gene lookup returns CDR1 DFQATT and CDR2 SNEGSKA (reference sequence). Trimming pared 0 bases from V and 1 base from J, leaving 9 bases between. This CDR3 comprises 14 residues. CDR3 DNA: TGCAGTGCTAGAGATAGGACATATAACTATGGCTACACCTTC. Residues: CSARDRTYNYGYTF.

This chain uses TRBV12-5 with TRBJ1-1; possibly TRBD1 for D (6 bases). This CDR3 has 15 residues. Germline CDR1 reads LGHNT; CDR2 reads FRNRAP. V gave up 0 bases and J gave up 1 base, with 9 bases separating them. For the CDR3, the DNA is TGTGCTAGTGGTTTGGTGAAGGGGGGGAACACTGAAGCTTTCTTT. It encodes CASGLVKGGNTEAFF.

The chain recombines TRBV29-1 with TRBJ2-1; D is unresolved. The CDR3 is 11 amino acids. The germline V gene has CDR1 SQVTM and CDR2 ANQGSEA. V was clipped by 7 bases and J by 5 bases, with 9 bases between them. CDR3 bases: TGCAGCGCCGACCAGGACAATGAGCAGTTCTTC. This translates into CSADQDNEQFF.

The sample holds one count of this clonotype. The V call is TRBV5-4, the J call TRBJ2-5, with TRBD1 as a possible D gene (6 bases). This CDR3 spans 13 amino acids. With 7 bases removed from V and 1 base from J, the gap between germline ends came to 11 bases. Germline assignment: CDR1 SGHNT and CDR2 YYREEE (reference sequence). CDR3 amino acids: CASGTYGQETQYF. CDR3 nucleotide sequence: TGTGCCAGCGGGACATACGGCCAAGAGACCCAGTACTTC.